This T cell receptor (beta chain) is drawn from a study of blood T cell repertoires in COVID-19. As for the study in general: The United States, Italy and Spain were the sources of the acute and convalescent COVID-19 samples.

The CDR3 spans 13 residues. V lost 5 bases and J lost 5, with 10 bases in between. Assay: immunoSEQ multiplex PCR; the TCRdb copy retains only in-frame clones and omits some. Of around 68,000 clones in the sample, approximately 90% were seen once. The specimen sequenced was peripheral blood. The chain joins TRBV12-3 or TRBV12-4 to TRBJ1-5; D possibly corresponds to TRBD1 (5 bases). This sequence originates from a woman aged 45-65 years with acute or convalescent COVID-19. CDR3: CASSGGKDQPQHF. The CDR3 DNA reads TGTGCCAGCAGTGGGGGGAAAGATCAGCCCCAGCATTTT.